The 31 T cell receptor beta chains below were found in one sample sequenced in a study of cytomegalovirus exposure and HLA in healthy donors. Both 60 Vbeta primers and 13 Jbeta primers went into the PCR. Repertoires were generated with immunoSEQ multiplex PCR, while TCRdb's copy carries only in-frame clones and drops some. The table records under 200,000 clones, about 84% of them present only once. Sequencing used PBMCs. The receptors come from a woman in her 30s in good health and CMV-seropositive.

The chain recombines TRBV5-1 with TRBJ1-4, with TRBD1 identical over 9 bases. V lost 4 bases, J lost 4 bases, and 8 bases stayed unmatched. Germline CDR1 and CDR2: SGHRS and YFSETQ. The length of the CDR3 is 16 residues. The CDR3: CASSPGQGWGNEKLFF. The CDR3 DNA is TGCGCCAGCAGCCCGGGACAGGGATGGGGTAATGAAAAACTGTTTTTT.

On this clone: Other nucleotide sequences from this sample produce the same CDR3. The chain is built from TRBV6-4 and TRBJ2-3; D might be TRBD1 (5 bases). CDR1 and CDR2 (germline): MRHNA, SNTAGT. This CDR3 has 15 residues. V lost 0 bases, J lost 0 bases, and 7 bases lay in between. The CDR3 is CASSDSPGSTDTQYF. The CDR3 DNA reads as TGTGCCAGCAGTGACTCGCCAGGGAGCACAGATACGCAGTATTTT.

In this sample, this clone turned up a few times. The genes are TRBV18 and TRBJ2-1, with 8 bases identical to TRBD1. Germline V gene sequence: CDR1 KGHSH, CDR2 LQKENI. The CDR3 has 16 residues. V dropped 0 bases and J dropped 5; count of bases not matched to a gene: 6. The CDR3 reads CASSPPWQGAHNEQFF. DNA for the CDR3: TGTGCCAGCTCACCACCGTGGCAGGGGGCGCACAATGAGCAGTTCTTC.

This chain links TRBV5-1 with TRBJ2-5, with D perhaps TRBD1 (5 bases). This CDR3 has 17 amino acids. Per the germline V gene, CDR1 is SGHRS and CDR2 is YFSETQ. Trimming left V 2 bases short and J 4 bases short, with 21 bases between. Here the CDR3 reads CASSFGVIEQVRETQYF. Written as DNA, the CDR3 is TGCGCCAGCAGCTTTGGGGTAATCGAACAGGTTCGAGAGACCCAGTACTTC.

The V gene is TRBV10-3, the J gene TRBJ2-7, with D maybe TRBD1 (5 bases). This CDR3 spans 13 amino acids. In germline, CDR1 is ENHRY, CDR2 SYGVKD. Trimming took 9 bases from V and 3 from J, leaving 15 bases between them. CDR3 sequence: CAIEKDGHYEQYF. CDR3 in DNA: TGTGCCATAGAGAAGGACGGACACTACGAGCAGTACTTC.

This chain uses TRBV4-1 with TRBJ1-3, with D unclear. The CDR3 totals 12 residues. Trimming removed 3 bases from V and 6 bases from J, with 6 bases in between. Germline V gives CDR1 MGHRA, CDR2 YSYEKL. CDR3 protein: CASSQAQNTIYF. The CDR3 DNA reads as TGCGCCAGCAGCCAGGCTCAAAACACCATATATTTT.

This sequence joins TRBV9 and TRBJ2-5; 7 bases agree with TRBD1. This CDR3 has 14 residues. Germline assignment: CDR1 SGDLS and CDR2 YYNGEE. After removal of 5 bases from V and 2 bases from J, the junction contained 6 bases not matched to a gene. CDR3 sequence (DNA): TGTGCCAGCAGTTACACGGGACAGCAAGAGACCCAGTACTTC. Translation: CASSYTGQQETQYF.

The V and J genes are TRBV10-1 and TRBJ2-3; tentatively, D is TRBD2 (5 bases). The germline V gene has CDR1 WNHNN and CDR2 SYGVQD (reference sequence). The length of the CDR3 is 14 residues. V was clipped by 2 bases and J by 3 bases, with 9 bases between them. This chain's CDR3 is CASSETRGTDTQYF. The CDR3 DNA reads as TGCGCCAGCAGTGAGACTAGAGGTACAGATACGCAGTATTTT.

The chain carries TRBV11-3 and TRBJ2-3; D gene uncertain. The CDR3 runs 16 residues. CDR1 and CDR2 from the germline V gene are SGHNT and YENEEA. The V gene lost 2 bases and the J gene lost 1 base, with 13 bases spanning the gap. The CDR3, as DNA: TGTGCCAGCAGCTTATTCCGCGGTCTCGGCACAGATACGCAGTATTTT. Encoded protein: CASSLFRGLGTDTQYF.

The chain combines TRBV7-8 with TRBJ1-4, with unresolved D. CDR1 and CDR2 from the germline V gene are SGHVS and FQNEAQ. CDR3 size: 15 residues. V was cut by 0 bases and J by 8 bases, with 13 bases left in between. The CDR3 is CASSLALNSFEKLFF. In DNA, the CDR3 is TGTGCCAGCAGCTTAGCGCTGAACAGTTTCGAAAAACTGTTTTTT.

This chain uses TRBV6-6 with TRBJ2-7; D unresolved. The CDR3 loop spans 11 amino acids. V dropped 2 bases and J dropped 5 bases, with 4 bases sitting between them. The germline V gene encodes CDR1 MNHNY and CDR2 SVGAGI (reference sequence). The CDR3 nucleotides are TGTGCCAGCAGTTACCTAGACGAGCAGTACTTC. Amino acids: CASSYLDEQYF.

The gene calls are TRBV4-1 and TRBJ2-1; TRBD2 aligns across 7 bases. V shed 0 bases, J shed 4 bases, and the junction held 6 bases outside the gene matches. CDR1 is MGHRA and CDR2 is YSYEKL in the germline V gene. CDR3 length: 16 residues. CDR3 amino acids: CASSQEGTGGYNEQFF. CDR3 in DNA: TGCGCCAGCAGCCAAGAGGGAACGGGGGGATACAATGAGCAGTTCTTC.

The CDR3 loop reads CASSRGLGDTEAFF. As DNA, the CDR3 is TGTGCCAGCAGCCGCGGTCTTGGAGACACTGAAGCTTTCTTT. The chain combines TRBV5-4 with TRBJ1-1; D is undetermined. Germline assignment: CDR1 SGHNT and CDR2 YYREEE (reference sequence). The length of the CDR3 is 14 residues. Trimming left V 4 bases short and J 3 bases short, with 13 bases between.

J is TRBJ1-5 and V is TRBV19; 8 bases agree with TRBD1. The CDR3 is 15 residues long. V lost 5 bases, J lost 3 bases, and 6 bases stayed unmatched. The germline gives CDR1 LNHDA, CDR2 SQIVND (reference sequence). In nucleotides, the CDR3 is TGTGCCAGTAGTCCCCAGGGGGCAGACAATCAGCCCCAGCATTTT. This sequence encodes CASSPQGADNQPQHF. Full variable domain (missing parts from reference TRBV19 and TRBJ1-5): DGGITQSPKYLFRKEGQNVTLSCEQNLNHDAMYWYRQDPGQGLRLIYYSQIVNDFQKGDIAEGYSVSREKKESFPLTVTSAQKNPTAFYLCASSPQGADNQPQHFGDGTRLSIL.

This clone was recorded a few times. The chain uses TRBV5-1 and TRBJ1-1, with 10 bases identical to TRBD1. The CDR3 consists of 14 residues. With 3 bases clipped from V and 3 bases from J, the junction kept 2 bases outside the gene matches. Per germline, CDR1 SGHRS and CDR2 YFSETQ. The CDR3 nucleotides are TGCGCCAGCAGCTCGGACAGGGGGGACACTGAAGCTTTCTTT. It is translated as CASSSDRGDTEAFF.

This clone was seen once. This chain connects TRBV23-1 to TRBJ2-7; D possibly corresponds to TRBD1 (6 bases). TRBV23-1 is an ORF for which the function is uncertain. V dropped 6 bases and J dropped 4 bases, with 22 bases sitting between them. CDR3 length equals 16 residues. The CDR3 here is CASSPGMGHLCYEQYF. For the CDR3, the DNA is TGCGCCAGCAGCCCCGGAATGGGACATCTTTGTTACGAGCAGTACTTC.

For this clone: At one end the junction does not follow the germline gene, possibly because of a read error. The V and J genes are TRBV7-9 and TRBJ1-6; D is uncertain. The CDR3 sequence is 15 residues long. Per germline, CDR1 SEHNR and CDR2 FQNEAQ (reference sequence). The CDR3 spells CSSSLGPTGEFPLHF. The CDR3 DNA reads as TGTTCCAGCAGCTTAGGGCCTACGGGAGAGTTTCCCCTCCACTTT.

This rearrangement joins TRBV28 to TRBJ2-7; D is ambiguous. From germline, CDR1 is MDHEN and CDR2 SYDVKM. This CDR3 contains 14 residues. V lost 2 bases and J 3 bases, leaving 11 bases between the germline ends. The CDR3, as DNA: TGTGCCAGCAGTTTAGCTGCGGCAGTCTACGAGCAGTACTTC. Protein product: CASSLAAAVYEQYF. Variable domain in full (rest from reference TRBV28 and TRBJ2-7): DVKVTQSSRYLVKRTGEKVFLECVQDMDHENMFWYRQDPGLGLRLIYFSYDVKMKEKGDIPEGYSVSREKKERFSLILESASTNQTSMYLCASSLAAAVYEQYFGPGTRLTVT.

The chain carries TRBV7-9 and TRBJ1-1; TRBD1 matches 7 bases. The ends lost 4 bases at V and 5 bases at J; junction bases unmatched: 1. This CDR3 comprises 12 residues. Germline V CDR1 and CDR2: SEHNR, FQNEAQ (reference sequence). The CDR3 protein is CASSYRGTEAFF. The CDR3 bases are TGTGCCAGCAGCTACAGGGGTACTGAAGCTTTCTTT.

The V call is TRBV11-2, the J call TRBJ2-1, with 7 bases identical to TRBD2. CDR1 and CDR2 from the germline V gene are SGHAT and FQNNGV. This CDR3 region has 18 residues. V lost 2 bases, J lost 4 bases, and 14 bases stayed unmatched. CDR3 sequence: CASSLRPVGPSGYNEQFF. The CDR3 nucleotides read TGTGCCAGCAGCTTAAGGCCCGTCGGGCCTAGCGGTTACAATGAGCAGTTCTTC.

This CDR3 is CASSLDPNTEAFF. For the CDR3, the DNA is TGCGCCAGCAGCCTAGACCCGAACACTGAAGCTTTCTTT. The chain uses TRBV5-1 and TRBJ1-1; D not resolved. Trimming pared 4 bases from V and 1 base from J, leaving 8 bases between. Germline lookup yields CDR1 SGHRS and CDR2 YFSETQ. CDR3 length: 13 amino acids.

V and J are TRBV6-6 and TRBJ2-7; possibly TRBD2 for D (5 bases). Germline lookup yields CDR1 MNHNY and CDR2 SVGAGI (reference sequence). The CDR3 has 16 amino acids. The ends were cut back, 0 bases at V and 3 bases at J, with 15 bases in the middle. In nucleotides, the CDR3 is TGTGCCAGCAGTTACTCGATCCAGCGACTACTCTACGAGCAGTACTTC. Protein: CASSYSIQRLLYEQYF.

This clone showed up just a few times. The genes are TRBV4-3 and TRBJ2-1, with 10 bases aligning to TRBD1. V was pared by 4 bases and J by 4 bases, with 4 bases of the junction left unmatched. Germline V gene sequence: CDR1 LGHNA, CDR2 YSLEER. The CDR3 contains 15 residues. The CDR3 here is CASSLDRGPYNEQFF. In DNA, the CDR3 is TGCGCCAGCAGCCTCGACAGGGGGCCTTACAATGAGCAGTTCTTC.

CDR3 bases: TGTGCCAGCAGCTCCCCTACTAGCACAGATACGCAGTATTTT. Its protein is CASSSPTSTDTQYF. The rearrangement joins TRBV7-9 to TRBJ2-3, with D unclear. CDR1 and CDR2 from the germline V gene are SEHNR and FQNEAQ (reference sequence). V lost 4 bases, J lost 0 bases, and 8 bases lay in between. The CDR3 extends over 14 amino acids. The full variable domain, completed using reference TRBV7-9 and TRBJ2-3, is DTGVSQNPRHKITKRGQNVTFRCDPISEHNRLYWYRQTLGQGPEFLTYFQNEAQLEKSRLLSDRFSAERPKGSFSTLEIQRTEQGDSAMYLCASSSPTSTDTQYFGPGTRLTVL.

This clone was recorded a few times. J is TRBJ1-5 and V is TRBV28; tentatively, D is TRBD1 (6 bases). V lost 6 bases to trimming and J lost 0 bases, with 18 bases between them. The germline V gene has CDR1 MDHEN and CDR2 SYDVKM. This CDR3 has 17 amino acids. The CDR3 loop is CASSSDSPFRSNQPQHF. The CDR3 nucleotides read TGTGCCAGCAGCTCGGACAGTCCCTTTCGTAGCAATCAGCCCCAGCATTTT.

J is TRBJ2-6 and V is TRBV7-9; perhaps TRBD1 as D (5 bases). This CDR3 spans 18 amino acids. V was trimmed by 6 bases and J by 0 bases, leaving 18 bases between them. The V gene's germline CDR1 is SEHNR and CDR2 FQNEAQ (reference sequence). Here the CDR3 DNA reads TGTGCCAGCAGTTCTGTTGGGGCGTTAAGCTCTGGGGCCAACGTCCTGACTTTC. Translation gives CASSSVGALSSGANVLTF.

This clone was found a few times. The chain uses TRBV6-1 and TRBJ1-2; no reliable D call. V was trimmed by 2 bases and J by 4 bases, leaving 11 bases between them. The CDR3 has 14 residues. Germline CDR1 is MNHNS and CDR2 is SASEGT. CDR3 DNA sequence: TGTGCCAGCAGTGAATCTCGTTTTTTCTATGGCTACACCTTC. The encoded protein is CASSESRFFYGYTF.

The rearrangement links TRBV28 to TRBJ1-5, with 7 bases matching TRBD1. J was trimmed by 2 bases and V by 8 bases; bases with no gene match: 9. The CDR3 is 15 amino acids. CDR1 is MDHEN, CDR2 SYDVKM, per germline. The CDR3: CASRTTGVGNQPQHF. The CDR3 DNA reads TGTGCCAGCCGCACTACAGGGGTAGGCAATCAGCCCCAGCATTTT.

The genes are TRBV7-9 and TRBJ1-2; 9 bases are shared with TRBD1. V shed 3 bases and J 8 bases; nucleotides not matched to a gene: 10. The germline V gene has CDR1 SEHNR and CDR2 FQNEAQ (reference sequence). This CDR3 is built from 15 residues. The CDR3 bases are TGTGCCAGCAGCTTGAGGGACAGGGTTCCTTTGGGCTACACCTTC. As protein: CASSLRDRVPLGYTF.

The rearrangement links TRBV29-1 to TRBJ1-1; D call uncertain. The V end lost 7 bases, the J end lost 7 bases, and 10 bases lay between the germline ends. This CDR3 comprises 10 residues. CDR1 is SQVTM and CDR2 is ANQGSEA in the germline V gene. The CDR3 spells CSGGGSEAFF. DNA of the CDR3: TGCAGCGGCGGCGGGAGTGAAGCTTTCTTT.

The CDR3 sequence: CSDRAGYGYTF. DNA for the CDR3: TGCAGCGATCGGGCGGGCTATGGCTACACCTTC. The rearrangement links TRBV29-1 to TRBJ1-2; D not resolved. Per the germline V gene, CDR1 is SQVTM and CDR2 is ANQGSEA. This CDR3 is 11 amino acids long. With 7 bases removed from V and 4 bases from J, the gap between germline ends came to 10 bases.